This T cell receptor (beta chain) was identified in a study of vaccination and CD4 T cells after COVID-19. Treatment described: approximately 11-day PBMC culture with coronavirus spike peptide pools or control peptides (ViraFEST assay). Expansion of antigen-specific T cells with peptide pools by ViraFEST preceded sequencing of TCRs. The Oncomine TCR Beta short-read assay was applied to DNA of cultured CD4+ T cells. TCRdb reanalysed the PCR reads using MiXCR and keeps one entry per CDR3 protein. The data show about 20,000 distinct CDR3 sequences, 45% to 60% seen once. Remarks on this clonotype: Its target is unknown.

The CDR3 has 14 residues. The V gene lost 3 bases and the J gene lost 9 bases, with 15 bases spanning the gap. The germline V gene encodes CDR1 SNHLY and CDR2 FYNNEI. The sample was CD4+ T cells from blood, cultured in vitro. This chain uses TRBV2 with TRBJ2-4; perhaps TRBD1 as D (5 bases). This clonotype was sampled from a human donor who had recovered from COVID-19. The CDR3 DNA is TGTGCCAGCAGTGAGGAAGGGGCCACAACCATTCAGTACTTC. It encodes CASSEEGATTIQYF.